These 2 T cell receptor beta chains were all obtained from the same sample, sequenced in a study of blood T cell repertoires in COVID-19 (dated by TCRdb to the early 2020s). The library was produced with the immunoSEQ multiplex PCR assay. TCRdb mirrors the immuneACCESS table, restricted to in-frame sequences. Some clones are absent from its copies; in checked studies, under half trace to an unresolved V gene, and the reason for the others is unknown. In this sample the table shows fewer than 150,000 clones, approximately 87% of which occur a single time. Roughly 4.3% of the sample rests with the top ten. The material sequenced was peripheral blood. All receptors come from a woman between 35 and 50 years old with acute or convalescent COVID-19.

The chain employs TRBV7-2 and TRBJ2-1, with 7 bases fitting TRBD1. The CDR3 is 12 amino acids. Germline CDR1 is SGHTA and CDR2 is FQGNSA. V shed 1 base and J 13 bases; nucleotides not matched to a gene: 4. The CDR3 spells CASSLVAGGQFF. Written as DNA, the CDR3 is TGTGCCAGCAGCTTAGTCGCAGGGGGTCAGTTCTTC.

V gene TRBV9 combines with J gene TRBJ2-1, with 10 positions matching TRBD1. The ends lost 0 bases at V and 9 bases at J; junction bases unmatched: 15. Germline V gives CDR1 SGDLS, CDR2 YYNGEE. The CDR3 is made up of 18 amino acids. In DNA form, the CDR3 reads TGTGCCAGCAGCGTAGCCAGGCTGCCGGGACAGGGGAGTTTTGAGCAGTTCTTC. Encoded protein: CASSVARLPGQGSFEQFF.